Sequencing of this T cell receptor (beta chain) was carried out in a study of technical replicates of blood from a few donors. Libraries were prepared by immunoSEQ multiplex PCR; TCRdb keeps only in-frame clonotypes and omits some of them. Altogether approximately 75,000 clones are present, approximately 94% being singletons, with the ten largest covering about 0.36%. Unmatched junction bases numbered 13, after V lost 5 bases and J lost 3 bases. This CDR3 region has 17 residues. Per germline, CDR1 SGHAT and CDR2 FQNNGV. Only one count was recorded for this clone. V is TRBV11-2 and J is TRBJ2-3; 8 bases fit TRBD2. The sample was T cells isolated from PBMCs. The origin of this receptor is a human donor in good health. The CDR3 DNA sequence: TGTGCCAGCAGCCCAATGGCAAGCGGGAGTATTACAGATACGCAGTATTTT. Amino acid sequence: CASSPMASGSITDTQYF.